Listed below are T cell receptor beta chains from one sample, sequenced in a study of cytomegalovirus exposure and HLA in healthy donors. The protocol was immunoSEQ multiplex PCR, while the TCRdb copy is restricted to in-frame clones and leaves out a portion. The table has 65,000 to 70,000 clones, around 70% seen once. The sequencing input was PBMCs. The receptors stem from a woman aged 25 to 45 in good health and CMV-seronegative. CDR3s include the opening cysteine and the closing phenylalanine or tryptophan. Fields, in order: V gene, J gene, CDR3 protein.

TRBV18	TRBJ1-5	CASSPPLEGPRYNQPQHF
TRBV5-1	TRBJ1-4	CASSLFPSATNEKLFF
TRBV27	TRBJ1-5	CASSSGQGLDQPQHF
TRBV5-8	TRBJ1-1	CASRRLGNTEAFF
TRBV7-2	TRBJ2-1	CASSRDGTSYNEQFF
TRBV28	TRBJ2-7	CASSLSDIRGEQYF
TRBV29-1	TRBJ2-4	CSVRQLAGFQYF
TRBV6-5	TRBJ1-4	CASRRWRTNEKLFF
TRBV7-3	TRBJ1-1	CASSQDPSGTEAFF
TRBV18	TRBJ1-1	CASSSLSGGQNEAFF
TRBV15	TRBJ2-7	CATSRGTGGFAEQYF
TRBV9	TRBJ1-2	CASSRTGANYGYTF
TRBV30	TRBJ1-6	CAWSADRTSSYNSPLHF
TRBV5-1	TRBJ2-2	CASSRGAGELFF
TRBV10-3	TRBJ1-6	CAISESGGRSPLHF
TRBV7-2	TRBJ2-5	CASSSRQVQETQYF
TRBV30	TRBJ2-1	CAWSVPPGPYNEQFF
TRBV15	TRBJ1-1	CATSGTATEAFF
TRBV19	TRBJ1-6	CASKPGPYNSPLHF
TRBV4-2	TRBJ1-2	CASSQGVDREVYGYTF
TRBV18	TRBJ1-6	CASSPTDRTGSLHF
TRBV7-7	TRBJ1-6	CASSLATLRYNSPLHF
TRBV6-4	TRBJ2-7	CASYYEQYF
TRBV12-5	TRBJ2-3	CASGGDRLTDTQYF
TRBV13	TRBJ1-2	CASSFQGRGVYGYTF
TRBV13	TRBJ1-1	CASFPGQDTEAFF
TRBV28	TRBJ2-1	CASSLAGAPSNEQFF
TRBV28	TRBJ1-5	CASSFRGSSNQPQHF
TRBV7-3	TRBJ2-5	CASSSRPSETQYF
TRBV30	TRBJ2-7	CAWSVVGGGYEQYF
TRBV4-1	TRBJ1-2	CASSHWQEGLYGYTF
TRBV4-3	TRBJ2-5	CASSQDLTPSYETQYF
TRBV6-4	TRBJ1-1	CASSSQGGTEAFF
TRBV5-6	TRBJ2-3	CASSLASSTDTQYF
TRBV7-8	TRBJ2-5	CASSHPGAQETQYF
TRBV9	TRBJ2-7	CASSAGSTYEQYF
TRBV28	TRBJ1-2	CASSPWTGPDYGYTF